Sequencing of this T cell receptor (beta chain) was carried out in a study of breast tumors, draining lymph nodes, adjacent tissues. This clonotype has at least ten counts. Its specificity is not known. TCRdb processed the multiplex PCR reads anew with MiXCR; each CDR3 protein has one entry. The sample holds some 150,000 distinct CDR3 sequences, roughly 35% seen once. The CDR3 extends over 12 amino acids. Trimming shortened V by 3 bases and J by 3 bases, and 6 bases separated the two germline ends. Germline V lookup: CDR1 SEHNR, CDR2 FQNEAQ (reference sequence). Axillary draining lymph nodes of breast cancer patients supplied the node samples. General observations from the study: Compared with lymph nodes, tumors were less diverse; compared with nontumor tissue, more. Tumor T cell lymph node origin was a supported hypothesis, not proven.

Sequences were obtained from axillary lymph node tissue. This TCR was recovered from a female donor with breast cancer. Some clones in this sample may be carry-over from other donors' samples. This chain joins TRBV7-9 and TRBJ2-7, with D unresolved. The CDR3 protein is CASSFNLYEQYF. As DNA, the CDR3 is TGTGCCAGCAGCTTTAACCTCTACGAGCAGTACTTC.